This TCR beta chain was captured in a study of T cell responses to AZD1222 COVID-19 vaccine. TCRdb's copy holds only in-frame clones and misses some; the assay was immunoSEQ multiplex PCR. The sample has around 79,000 clones, 70% to 90% seen once. Germline values: CDR1 WNHNN, CDR2 SYGVQD (reference sequence). This CDR3 spans 15 amino acids. Trimming removed 6 bases from V and 0 bases from J, with 15 bases in between. This receptor was taken from an adult in good health. The specimen was peripheral blood, collected on day 0 of AZD1222 vaccination. The genes are TRBV10-1 and TRBJ2-7; tentatively, D is TRBD1 (7 bases). The CDR3 DNA is TGCGCCAGCAGCCCTGGGCAGGGGGGCTCCTACGAGCAGTACTTC. Translating it yields CASSPGQGGSYEQYF.